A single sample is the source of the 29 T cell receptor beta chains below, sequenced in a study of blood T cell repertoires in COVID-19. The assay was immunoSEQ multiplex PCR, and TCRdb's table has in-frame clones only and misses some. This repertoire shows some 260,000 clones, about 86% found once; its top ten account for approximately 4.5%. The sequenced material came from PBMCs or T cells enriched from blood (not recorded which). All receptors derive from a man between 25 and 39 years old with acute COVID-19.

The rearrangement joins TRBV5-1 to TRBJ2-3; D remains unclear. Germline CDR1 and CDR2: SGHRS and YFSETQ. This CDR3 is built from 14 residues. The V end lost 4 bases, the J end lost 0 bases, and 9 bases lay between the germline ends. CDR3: CASSHTTSTDTQYF. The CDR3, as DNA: TGCGCCAGCAGCCATACGACTAGCACAGATACGCAGTATTTT.

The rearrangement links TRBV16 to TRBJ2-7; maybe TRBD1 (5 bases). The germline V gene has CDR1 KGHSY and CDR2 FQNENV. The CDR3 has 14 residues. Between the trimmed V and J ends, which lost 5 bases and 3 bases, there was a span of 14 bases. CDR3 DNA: TGTGCCAGCAGCTCAGGGCAGACCAGCTACGAGCAGTACGTC. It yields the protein CASSSGQTSYEQYV.

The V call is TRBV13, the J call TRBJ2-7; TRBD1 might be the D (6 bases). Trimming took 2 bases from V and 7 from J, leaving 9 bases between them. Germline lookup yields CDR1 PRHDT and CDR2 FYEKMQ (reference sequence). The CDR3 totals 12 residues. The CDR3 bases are TGTGCCAGCAGCTTACCAGGGGAAGAGCAGTACGTC. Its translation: CASSLPGEEQYV.

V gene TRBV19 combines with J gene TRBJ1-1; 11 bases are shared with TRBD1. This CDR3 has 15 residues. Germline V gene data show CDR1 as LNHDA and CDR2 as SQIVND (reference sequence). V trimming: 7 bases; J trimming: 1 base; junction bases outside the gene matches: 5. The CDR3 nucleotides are TGTGCCAGTAACAGGGACAGGGGGTCGAACACTGAAGCTTTCTTT. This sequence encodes CASNRDRGSNTEAFF. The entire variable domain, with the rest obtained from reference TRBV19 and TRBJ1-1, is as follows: DGGITQSPKYLFRKEGQNVTLSCEQNLNHDAMYWYRQDPGQGLRLIYYSQIVNDFQKGDIAEGYSVSREKKESFPLTVTSAQKNPTAFYLCASNRDRGSNTEAFFGQGTRLTVV.

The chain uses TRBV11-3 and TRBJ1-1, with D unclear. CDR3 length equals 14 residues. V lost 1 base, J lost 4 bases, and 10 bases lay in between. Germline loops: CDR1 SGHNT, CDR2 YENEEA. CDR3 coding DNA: TGTGCCAGCAGCTTAGTCCTAAGTAGCACTGAAGCTTTCTTT. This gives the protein CASSLVLSSTEAFF.

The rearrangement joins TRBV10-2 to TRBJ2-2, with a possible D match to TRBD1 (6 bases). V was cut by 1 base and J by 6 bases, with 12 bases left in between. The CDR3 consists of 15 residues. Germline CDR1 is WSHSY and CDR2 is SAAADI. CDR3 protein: CASSEFPGQAGELFF. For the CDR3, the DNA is TGCGCCAGCAGTGAGTTTCCGGGACAAGCCGGGGAGCTGTTTTTT.

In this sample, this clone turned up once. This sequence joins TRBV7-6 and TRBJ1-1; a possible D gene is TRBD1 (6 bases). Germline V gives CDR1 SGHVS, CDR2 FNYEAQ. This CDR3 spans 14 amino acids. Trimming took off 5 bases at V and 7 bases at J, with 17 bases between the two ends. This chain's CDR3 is CASSEGGRAYEAFF. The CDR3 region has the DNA TGTGCCAGCAGCGAAGGGGGTAGGGCTTATGAAGCTTTCTTT.

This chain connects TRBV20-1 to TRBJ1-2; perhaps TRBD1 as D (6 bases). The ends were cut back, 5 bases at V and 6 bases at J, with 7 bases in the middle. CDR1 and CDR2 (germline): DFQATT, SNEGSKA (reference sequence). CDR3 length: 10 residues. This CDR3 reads CSAYRDGYTF. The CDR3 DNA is TGCAGTGCTTACAGGGATGGCTACACCTTC.

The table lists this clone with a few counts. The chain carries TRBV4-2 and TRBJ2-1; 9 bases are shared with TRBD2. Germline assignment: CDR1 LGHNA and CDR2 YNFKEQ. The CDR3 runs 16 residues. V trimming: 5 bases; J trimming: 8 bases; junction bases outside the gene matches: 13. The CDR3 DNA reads TGTGCCAGCAGCGCCGCCTCCGGGACTAGCTCGCATGAGCAGTTCTTC. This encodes CASSAASGTSSHEQFF.

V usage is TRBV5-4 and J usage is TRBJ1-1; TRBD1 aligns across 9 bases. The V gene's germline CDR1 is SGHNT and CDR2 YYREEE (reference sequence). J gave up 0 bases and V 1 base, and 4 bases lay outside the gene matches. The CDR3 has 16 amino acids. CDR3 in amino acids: CASSLQGQGLNTEAFF. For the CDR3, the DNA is TGTGCCAGCAGCTTGCAGGGACAGGGATTGAACACTGAAGCTTTCTTT.

The CDR3 sequence: CASSQDGAITNTGELFF. The CDR3 DNA reads as TGTGCCAGCAGCCAAGATGGGGCAATTACGAACACCGGGGAGCTGTTTTTT. V usage is TRBV3-1 (or the pseudogene TRBV3-2) and J usage is TRBJ2-2, with TRBD1 as a possible D gene (5 bases). This CDR3 is built from 17 residues. CDR1 is LGHDT, CDR2 YNNKEL, per germline (reference sequence). Between the trimmed V and J ends, which lost 0 bases and 0 bases, there was a span of 11 bases.

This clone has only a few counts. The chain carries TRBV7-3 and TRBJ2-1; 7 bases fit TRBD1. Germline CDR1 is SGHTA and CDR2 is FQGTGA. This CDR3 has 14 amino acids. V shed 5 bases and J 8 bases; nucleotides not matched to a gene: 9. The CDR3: CASSPNSQGYEQFF. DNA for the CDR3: TGTGCCAGCAGCCCAAACTCACAGGGGTATGAGCAGTTCTTC. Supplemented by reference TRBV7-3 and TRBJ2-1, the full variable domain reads GAGVSQTPSNKVTEKGKYVELRCDPISGHTALYWYRQSLGQGPEFLIYFQGTGAADDSGLPNDRFFAVRPEGSVSTLKIQRTERGDSAVYLCASSPNSQGYEQFFGPGTRLTVL.

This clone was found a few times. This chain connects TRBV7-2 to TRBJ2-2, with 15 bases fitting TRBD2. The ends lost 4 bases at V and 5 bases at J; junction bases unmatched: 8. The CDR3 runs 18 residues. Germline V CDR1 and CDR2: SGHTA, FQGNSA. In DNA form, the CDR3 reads TGTGCCAGCAGCTCCCGGACTAGCGGGAGGGCGAGTACCGGGGAGCTGTTTTTT. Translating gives CASSSRTSGRASTGELFF.

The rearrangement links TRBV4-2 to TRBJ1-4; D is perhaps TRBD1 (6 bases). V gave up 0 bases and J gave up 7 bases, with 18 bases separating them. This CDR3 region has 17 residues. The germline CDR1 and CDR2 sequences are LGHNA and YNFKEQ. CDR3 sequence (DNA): TGTGCCAGCAGCCAAGAACGGGGGGCAGGGGCTCTTGAAAAACTGTTTTTT. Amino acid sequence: CASSQERGAGALEKLFF.

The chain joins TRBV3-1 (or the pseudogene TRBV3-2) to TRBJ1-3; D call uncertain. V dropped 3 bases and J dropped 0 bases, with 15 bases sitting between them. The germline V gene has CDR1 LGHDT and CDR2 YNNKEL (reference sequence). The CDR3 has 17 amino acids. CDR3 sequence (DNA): TGTGCCAGCAGCCATGCCCCGAGGGCCGCCTCTGGAAACACCATATATTTT. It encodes CASSHAPRAASGNTIYF.

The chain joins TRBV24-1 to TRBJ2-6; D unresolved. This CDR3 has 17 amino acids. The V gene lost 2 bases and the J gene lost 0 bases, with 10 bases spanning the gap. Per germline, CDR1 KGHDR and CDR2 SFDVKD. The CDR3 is CATSDSAVLSGANVLTF. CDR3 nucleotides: TGTGCCACCAGTGATTCTGCAGTCCTCTCTGGGGCCAACGTCCTGACTTTC.

CDR3 DNA: TGCGCCAGCAGCCAGGACAGGGGTGGAAACACCATATATTTT. Translating gives CASSQDRGGNTIYF. This chain connects TRBV4-3 to TRBJ1-3; 9 nucleotides align to TRBD1. The length of the CDR3 is 14 residues. Germline V CDR1 and CDR2: LGHNA, YSLEER. V lost 3 bases, J lost 3 bases, and 0 bases stayed unmatched.

The CDR3 nucleotides read TGTGCCACCCCGTCCGGGTCCTTGACGCCAGCTTTCTTT. Amino acids: CATPSGSLTPAFF. The chain joins TRBV19 to TRBJ1-1; no definite D call. This CDR3 comprises 13 residues. V dropped 10 bases and J dropped 10 bases, with 22 bases sitting between them. Germline V gene lookup returns CDR1 LNHDA and CDR2 SQIVND (reference sequence).

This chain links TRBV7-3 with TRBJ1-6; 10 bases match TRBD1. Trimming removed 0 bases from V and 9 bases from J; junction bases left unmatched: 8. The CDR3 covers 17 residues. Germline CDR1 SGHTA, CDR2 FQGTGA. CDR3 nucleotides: TGTGCCAGCAGCTTAACCGGACAGGGGGTTTTATCTTCACCCCTCCACTTT. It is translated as CASSLTGQGVLSSPLHF.

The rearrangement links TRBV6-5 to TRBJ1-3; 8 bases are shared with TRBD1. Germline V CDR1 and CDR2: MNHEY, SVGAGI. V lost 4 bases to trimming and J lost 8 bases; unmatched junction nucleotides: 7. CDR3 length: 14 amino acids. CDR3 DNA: TGTGCCAGCAGTTTACGACAGGGGAGAGACACCATATATTTT. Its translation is CASSLRQGRDTIYF.

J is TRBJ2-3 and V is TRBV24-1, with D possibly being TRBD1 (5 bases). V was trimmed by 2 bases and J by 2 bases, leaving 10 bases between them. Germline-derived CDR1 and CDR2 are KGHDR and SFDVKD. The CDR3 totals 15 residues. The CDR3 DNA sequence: TGTGCCACCAGTGATTCCGACAGCCCCACAGATACGCAGTATTTT. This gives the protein CATSDSDSPTDTQYF.

In DNA, the CDR3 is TGTGCCAGCAGCTTAGGGGACAAGTACGAGCAGTACGTC. It codes for CASSLGDKYEQYV. The J gene is TRBJ2-7, the V gene TRBV11-2; TRBD1 is a possible D gene (6 bases). In germline, CDR1 is SGHAT, CDR2 FQNNGV. The CDR3 contains 13 residues. V was shortened by 1 base and J by 4 bases, with 8 bases between the two germline ends.

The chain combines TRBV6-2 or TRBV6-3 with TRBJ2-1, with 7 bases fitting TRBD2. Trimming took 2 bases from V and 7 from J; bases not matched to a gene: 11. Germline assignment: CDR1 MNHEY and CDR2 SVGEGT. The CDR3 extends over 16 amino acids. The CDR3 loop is CASSYSREDLQNEQFF. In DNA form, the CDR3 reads TGTGCCAGCAGTTACAGTCGGGAGGACCTTCAGAATGAGCAGTTCTTC.

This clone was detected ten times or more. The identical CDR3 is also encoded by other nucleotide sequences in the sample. The CDR3 here is CASSGNRENYGYTF. The CDR3 DNA follows: TGTGCCAGCTCCGGGAACAGGGAGAACTATGGCTACACCTTC. This rearrangement joins TRBV18 to TRBJ1-2; possible D gene TRBD1, 6 bases. V lost 6 bases, J lost 2 bases, and 13 bases lay in between. Germline CDR1 KGHSH, CDR2 LQKENI. This CDR3 has 14 residues.

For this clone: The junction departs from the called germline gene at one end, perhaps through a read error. The DNA for the CDR3 is TGTGCCAGCAGCTCGGGGGTCCAGCAAGATACGCAGTATTTT. Translated: CASSSGVQQDTQYF. The chain links TRBV5-1 to TRBJ2-3; D might be TRBD2 (6 bases). Germline values: CDR1 SGHRS, CDR2 YFSETQ. This CDR3 has 14 amino acids.

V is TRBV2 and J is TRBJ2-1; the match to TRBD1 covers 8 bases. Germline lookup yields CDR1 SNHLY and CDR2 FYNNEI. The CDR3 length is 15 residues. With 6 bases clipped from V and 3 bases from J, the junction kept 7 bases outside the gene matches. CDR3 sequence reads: CASRDGQGFYNEQFF. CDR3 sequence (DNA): TGTGCCAGCAGGGACGGACAGGGCTTCTACAATGAGCAGTTCTTC.

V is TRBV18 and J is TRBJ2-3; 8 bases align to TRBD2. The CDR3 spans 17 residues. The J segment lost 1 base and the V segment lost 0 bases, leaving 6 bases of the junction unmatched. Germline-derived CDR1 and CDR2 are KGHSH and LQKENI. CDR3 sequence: CASSPPPAGARTDTQYF. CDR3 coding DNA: TGTGCCAGCTCACCACCTCCAGCGGGGGCCCGCACAGATACGCAGTATTTT.

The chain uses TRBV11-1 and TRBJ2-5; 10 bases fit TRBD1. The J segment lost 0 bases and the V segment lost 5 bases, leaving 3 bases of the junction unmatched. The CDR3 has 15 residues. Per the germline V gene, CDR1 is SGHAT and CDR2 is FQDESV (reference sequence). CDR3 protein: CASSKGTGDQETQYF. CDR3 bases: TGTGCCAGCAGCAAGGGGACAGGGGACCAAGAGACCCAGTACTTC.

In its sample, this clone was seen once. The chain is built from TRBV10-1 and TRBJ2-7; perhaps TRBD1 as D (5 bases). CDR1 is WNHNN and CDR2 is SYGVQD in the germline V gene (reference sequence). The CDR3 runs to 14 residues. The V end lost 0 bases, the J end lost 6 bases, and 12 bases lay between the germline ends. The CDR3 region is CASSESPGKGEQYV. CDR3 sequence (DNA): TGCGCCAGCAGTGAGTCCCCAGGGAAGGGCGAGCAGTACGTC.